Below are 10 T cell receptor beta chains sequenced from a single sample in a study of cytomegalovirus exposure and HLA in healthy donors. PCR used 60 Vbeta primers and 13 Jbeta primers. Assay: immunoSEQ multiplex PCR; the TCRdb copy retains only in-frame clones and omits some. The profile shows 150,000 to 180,000 clones, about 74% of them singletons. Sequencing input: PBMCs. Receptors originate from a woman aged 35 to 49 in good health and CMV-seronegative.

This clone was counted only a few times. V is TRBV5-1 and J is TRBJ1-1; TRBD1 aligns across 11 bases. V lost 4 bases and J lost 3; bases outside the gene matches: 8. Germline V gene data show CDR1 as SGHRS and CDR2 as YFSETQ. This CDR3 region has 16 residues. CDR3 in amino acids: CASSLGTGGLDTEAFF. The DNA of the CDR3 is TGCGCCAGCAGCCTAGGGACAGGGGGTTTGGACACTGAAGCTTTCTTT.

The V gene is TRBV5-1, the J gene TRBJ2-3, with D maybe TRBD1 (5 bases). Germline-derived CDR1 and CDR2 are SGHRS and YFSETQ. With 1 base removed from V and 5 bases from J, the gap between germline ends came to 14 bases. The CDR3 is 15 residues long. The CDR3 coding sequence is TGCGCCAGCAGCTTGTTTCAGCAGGGCCGAGATACGCAGTATTTT. Translated, it gives CASSLFQQGRDTQYF.

The chain is built from TRBV28 and TRBJ1-2, with D possibly matching TRBD1 (6 bases). CDR1 and CDR2 (germline): MDHEN, SYDVKM. The CDR3 has 14 amino acids. The V gene lost 6 bases and the J gene lost 8 bases, with 19 bases spanning the gap. The DNA for the CDR3 is TGTGCCAGCAGCCGCACCACGCAGGGGAGAGGCTACACCTTC. Translated: CASSRTTQGRGYTF.

To note about this clone: One end of the junction varies from germline; a read error may be responsible. This sequence joins TRBV7-7 and TRBJ2-2, with 7 bases fitting TRBD1. The CDR3 has 15 amino acids. The germline V gene encodes CDR1 SSHAT and CDR2 FNYEAQ (reference sequence). CDR3 coding DNA: TGTGCTAGCAGCCCAAGACAGGGCGGCACCGGGGAGCTGTTTTTT. This codes for CASSPRQGGTGELFF.

The gene calls are TRBV18 and TRBJ1-1, with 9 bases that match TRBD1. Trimming cost V 3 bases and J 3 bases; bases outside gene matches: 5. Germline V gene sequence: CDR1 KGHSH, CDR2 LQKENI. This CDR3 contains 15 residues. The CDR3: CASSPYRGQDTEAFF. DNA for the CDR3: TGTGCCAGCTCACCTTACAGGGGGCAAGACACTGAAGCTTTCTTT.

The CDR3 is CASSPSQGGLMNTEAFF. CDR3 coding DNA: TGTGCCAGCTCACCCTCACAGGGAGGGCTCATGAACACTGAAGCTTTCTTT. This chain joins TRBV18 and TRBJ1-1; weak D call: TRBD1 (6 bases). The V gene's germline CDR1 is KGHSH and CDR2 LQKENI. The CDR3 consists of 17 residues. The V gene lost 3 bases and the J gene lost 0 bases, with 17 bases spanning the gap.

The chain uses TRBV5-4 and TRBJ2-3, with TRBD1 matching 8 bases. Trimming removed 0 bases from V and 5 bases from J; junction bases left unmatched: 8. The germline V gene has CDR1 SGHNT and CDR2 YYREEE (reference sequence). The CDR3 length is 16 residues. DNA of the CDR3: TGTGCCAGCAGCTTGGAGGGCAGGGGGCTAATAGATACGCAGTATTTT. Translated, it gives CASSLEGRGLIDTQYF. Looking up the rest from reference TRBV5-4 and TRBJ2-3 gives the full variable domain: ETGVTQSPTHLIKTRGQQVTLRCSSQSGHNTVSWYQQALGQGPQFIFQYYREEENGRGNFPPRFSGLQFPNYSSELNVNALELDDSALYLCASSLEGRGLIDTQYFGPGTRLTVL.

This clone was seen more than once but under ten times. This chain links TRBV15 with TRBJ2-7; perhaps TRBD2 as D (7 bases). Deletions cut 0 bases from V and 9 bases from J, with 21 bases between. Germline loops: CDR1 LNHNV, CDR2 YYDKDF (reference sequence). The CDR3 loop spans 16 amino acids. Here the CDR3 reads CATSREGWGGASGQYF. CDR3 sequence (DNA): TGTGCCACCAGCAGAGAGGGGTGGGGGGGGGCCTCCGGGCAGTACTTC.

This chain connects TRBV28 to TRBJ1-2; TRBD1 is a possible D gene (6 bases). CDR1 and CDR2 from the germline V gene are MDHEN and SYDVKM. Trimming left V 1 base short and J 8 bases short, with 11 bases between. The CDR3 is made up of 13 amino acids. The CDR3 DNA reads as TGTGCCAGCAGTTTATATGCCAGGGGAGGCTACACCTTC. This sequence encodes CASSLYARGGYTF.

The V call is TRBV4-2, the J call TRBJ1-1, with TRBD1 identical over 10 bases. V shed 4 bases, J shed 1 base, and the junction held 6 bases outside the gene matches. The CDR3 contains 16 residues. CDR1 LGHNA and CDR2 YNFKEQ come from the germline V gene. CDR3 residues: CASSRTGGRTNTEAFF. CDR3 bases: TGTGCCAGCAGCCGGACAGGGGGAAGGACGAACACTGAAGCTTTCTTT.